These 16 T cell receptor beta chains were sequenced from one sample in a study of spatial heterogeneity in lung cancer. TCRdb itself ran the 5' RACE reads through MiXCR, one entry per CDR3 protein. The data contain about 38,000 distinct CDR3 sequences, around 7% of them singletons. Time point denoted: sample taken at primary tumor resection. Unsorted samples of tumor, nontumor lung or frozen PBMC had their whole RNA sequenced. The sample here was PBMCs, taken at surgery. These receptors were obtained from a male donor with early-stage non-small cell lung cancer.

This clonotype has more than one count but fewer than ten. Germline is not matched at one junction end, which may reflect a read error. The CDR3 region has the DNA TGTGCCAGTAGTGATTTGGGCACTGAAGCTTTCTTT. It specifies CASSDLGTEAFF. V is TRBV2 and J is TRBJ1-1; no clear D. The CDR3 spans 12 residues. Looked up from germline, CDR1 is SNHLY and CDR2 is FYNNEI.

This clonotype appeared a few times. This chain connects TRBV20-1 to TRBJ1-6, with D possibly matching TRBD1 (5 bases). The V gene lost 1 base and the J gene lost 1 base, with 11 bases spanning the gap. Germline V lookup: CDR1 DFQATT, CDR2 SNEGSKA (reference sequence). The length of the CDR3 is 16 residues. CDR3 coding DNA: TGCAGTGCTAGAGTTCAGGGAAAATCCTATAATTCACCCCTCCACTTT. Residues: CSARVQGKSYNSPLHF.

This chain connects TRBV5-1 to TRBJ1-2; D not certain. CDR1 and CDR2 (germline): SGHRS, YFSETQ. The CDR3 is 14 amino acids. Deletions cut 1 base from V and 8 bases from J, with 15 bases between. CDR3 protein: CASSLKSGWKGYTF. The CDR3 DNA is TGCGCCAGCAGCTTGAAGTCCGGGTGGAAGGGCTACACCTTC.

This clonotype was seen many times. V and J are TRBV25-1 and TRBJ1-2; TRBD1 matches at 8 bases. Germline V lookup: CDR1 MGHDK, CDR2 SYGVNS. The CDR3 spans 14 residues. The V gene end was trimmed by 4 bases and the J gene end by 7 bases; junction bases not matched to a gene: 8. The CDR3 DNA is TGTGCCAGCAGTGTTAACCAGGGGGCCGGTGGCTACACCTTC. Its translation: CASSVNQGAGGYTF.

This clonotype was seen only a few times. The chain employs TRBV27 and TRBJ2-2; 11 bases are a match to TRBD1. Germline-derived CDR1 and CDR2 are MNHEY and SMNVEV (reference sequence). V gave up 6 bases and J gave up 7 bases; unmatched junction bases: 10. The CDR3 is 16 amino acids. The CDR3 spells CASRLYGQGASGELFF. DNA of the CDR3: TGTGCCAGCAGGCTTTATGGACAGGGGGCCAGCGGGGAGCTGTTTTTT.

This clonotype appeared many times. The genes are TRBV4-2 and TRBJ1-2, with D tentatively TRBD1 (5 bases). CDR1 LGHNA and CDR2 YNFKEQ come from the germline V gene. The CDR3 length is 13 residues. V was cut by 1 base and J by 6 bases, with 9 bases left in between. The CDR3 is CASSQAGGDGYTF. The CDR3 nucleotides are TGTGCCAGCAGCCAAGCCGGGGGAGATGGCTACACCTTC.

The CDR3 sequence: CASSLNPNTEAFF. Written as DNA, the CDR3 is TGTGCCAGCAGTTTAAATCCGAACACTGAAGCTTTCTTT. The V call is TRBV12-3 or TRBV12-4, the J call TRBJ1-1; D unclear. V lost 2 bases, J lost 1 base, and 5 bases lay in between. The CDR3 length is 13 residues.

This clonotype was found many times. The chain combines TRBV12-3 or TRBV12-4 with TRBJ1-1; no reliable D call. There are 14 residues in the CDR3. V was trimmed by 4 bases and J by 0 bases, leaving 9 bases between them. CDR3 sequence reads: CASSSPGLNTEAFF. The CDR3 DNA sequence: TGTGCCAGCAGTTCCCCAGGATTGAACACTGAAGCTTTCTTT.

CDR3 DNA: TGCGCCAGCAGCCAAATTGCGTCGGGAAATTCACCCCTCCACTTT. It yields the protein CASSQIASGNSPLHF. The chain combines TRBV4-3 with TRBJ1-6; D gene unclear. The CDR3 sequence is 15 residues long. In germline, CDR1 is LGHNA, CDR2 YSLEER. Trimming pared 2 bases from V and 7 bases from J, leaving 12 bases between.

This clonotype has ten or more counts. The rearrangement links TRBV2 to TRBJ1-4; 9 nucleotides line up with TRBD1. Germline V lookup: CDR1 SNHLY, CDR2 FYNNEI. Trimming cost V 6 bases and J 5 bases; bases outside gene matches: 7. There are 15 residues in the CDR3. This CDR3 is CASRDRDRANEKLFF. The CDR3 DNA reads TGTGCCAGCAGGGACCGGGACAGGGCCAATGAAAAACTGTTTTTT.

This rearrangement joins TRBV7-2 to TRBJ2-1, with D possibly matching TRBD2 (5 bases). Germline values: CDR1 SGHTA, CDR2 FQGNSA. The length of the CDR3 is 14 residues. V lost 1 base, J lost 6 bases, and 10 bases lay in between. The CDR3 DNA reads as TGTGCCAGCAGCTTAGTATGGGAGATCAATGAGCAGTTCTTC. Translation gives CASSLVWEINEQFF.

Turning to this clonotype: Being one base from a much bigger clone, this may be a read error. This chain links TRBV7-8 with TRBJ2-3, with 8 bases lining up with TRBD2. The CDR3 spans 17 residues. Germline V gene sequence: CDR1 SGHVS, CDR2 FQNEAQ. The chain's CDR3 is CASSLVRPGGPGDMQYF. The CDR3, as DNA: TGTGCCAGCAGCTTAGTAAGGCCGGGAGGGCCCGGAGATATGCAGTATTTT.

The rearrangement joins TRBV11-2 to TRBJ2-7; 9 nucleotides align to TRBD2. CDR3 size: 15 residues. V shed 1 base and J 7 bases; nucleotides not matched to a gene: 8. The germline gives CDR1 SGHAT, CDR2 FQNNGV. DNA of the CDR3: TGTGCCAGCAGCTTAGTGGCTAGCGGGAATGGTGAGCAGTACGTC. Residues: CASSLVASGNGEQYV.

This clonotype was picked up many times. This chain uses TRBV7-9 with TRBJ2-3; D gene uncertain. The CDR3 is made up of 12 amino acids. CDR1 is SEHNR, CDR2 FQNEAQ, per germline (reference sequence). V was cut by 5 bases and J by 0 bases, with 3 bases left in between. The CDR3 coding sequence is TGTGCCAGCAGCAAAAGCACAGATACGCAGTATTTT. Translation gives CASSKSTDTQYF.

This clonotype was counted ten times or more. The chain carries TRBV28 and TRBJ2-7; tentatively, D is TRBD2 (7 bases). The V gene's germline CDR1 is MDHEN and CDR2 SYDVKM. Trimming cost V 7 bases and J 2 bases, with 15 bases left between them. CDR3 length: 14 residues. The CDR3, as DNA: TGTGCCAGCACCATAGGGGGGGCTACCTACGAGCAGTACTTC. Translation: CASTIGGATYEQYF.

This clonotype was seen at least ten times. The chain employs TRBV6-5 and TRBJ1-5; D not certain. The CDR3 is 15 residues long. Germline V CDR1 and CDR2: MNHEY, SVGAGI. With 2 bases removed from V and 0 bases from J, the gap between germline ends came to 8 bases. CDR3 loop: CASSYIQNSNQPQHF. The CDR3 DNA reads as TGTGCCAGCAGTTACATCCAGAATAGCAATCAGCCCCAGCATTTT.